The 3 T cell receptor beta chains reported below all come from one sample, sequenced in a study of identical twins. TCRdb re-analysed the 5' RACE reads in MiXCR, keeping a single row per CDR3 protein. The sample has around 530,000 distinct CDR3 sequences, around 15% seen once. The data also belong to a second study, concerning yellow fever vaccine responses in identical twins.

Sequenced material: CD4+ T cells sorted from blood. The source of these receptors is a woman aged 18-30 years in good health.

The chain has TRBV5-1 and TRBJ2-5, with TRBD1 matching 10 bases. CDR3 size: 16 residues. V was pared by 4 bases and J by 7 bases, with 13 bases of the junction left unmatched. In germline, CDR1 is SGHRS, CDR2 YFSETQ. The CDR3 spells CASSPEGGQGQSTQYF. The DNA for the CDR3 is TGCGCCAGCAGCCCCGAAGGGGGACAGGGGCAATCGACCCAGTACTTC.

This clonotype was detected only a few times. This chain connects TRBV28 to TRBJ1-3; D ambiguous. Looked up from germline, CDR1 is MDHEN and CDR2 is SYDVKM. The CDR3 totals 16 residues. The ends were cut back, 2 bases at V and 4 bases at J, with 15 bases in the middle. Written as DNA, the CDR3 is TGTGCCAGCAGTTTAAAAAGCGCCGGGTGGGGAAACACCATATATTTT. It translates to CASSLKSAGWGNTIYF.

J is TRBJ2-7 and V is TRBV18, with D perhaps matching TRBD1 or TRBD2 (5 bases each). CDR3 size: 13 residues. CDR1 is KGHSH and CDR2 is LQKENI in the germline V gene. V gave up 1 base and J gave up 5 bases, with 9 bases separating them. This chain's CDR3 is CASSPRLGDEQYV. CDR3 bases: TGTGCCAGCTCACCACGGCTGGGGGACGAGCAGTACGTC.